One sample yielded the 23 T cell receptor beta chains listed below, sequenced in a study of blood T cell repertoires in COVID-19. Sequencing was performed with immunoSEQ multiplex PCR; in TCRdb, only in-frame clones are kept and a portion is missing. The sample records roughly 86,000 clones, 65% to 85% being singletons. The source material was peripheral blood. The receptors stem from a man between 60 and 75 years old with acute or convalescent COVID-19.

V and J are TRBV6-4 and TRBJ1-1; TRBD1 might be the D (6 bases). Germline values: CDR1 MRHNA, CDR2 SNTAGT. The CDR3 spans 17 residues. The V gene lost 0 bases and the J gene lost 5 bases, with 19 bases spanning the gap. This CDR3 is CASSDSNGRGEFTEAFF. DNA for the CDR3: TGTGCCAGCAGTGACTCGAACGGCAGGGGTGAATTTACTGAAGCTTTCTTT.

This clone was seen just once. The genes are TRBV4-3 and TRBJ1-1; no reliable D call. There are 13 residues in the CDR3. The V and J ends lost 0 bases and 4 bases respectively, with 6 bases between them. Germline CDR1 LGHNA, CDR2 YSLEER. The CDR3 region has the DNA TGCGCCAGCAGCCAAGATGAGGGCACTGAAGCTTTCTTT. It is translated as CASSQDEGTEAFF.

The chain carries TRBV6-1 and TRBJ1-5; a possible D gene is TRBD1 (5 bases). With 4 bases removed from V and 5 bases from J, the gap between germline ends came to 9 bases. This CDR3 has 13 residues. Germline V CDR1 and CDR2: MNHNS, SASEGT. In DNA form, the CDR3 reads TGTGCCAGCAGTGGACAGTGGCATCAGCCCCAGCATTTT. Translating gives CASSGQWHQPQHF.

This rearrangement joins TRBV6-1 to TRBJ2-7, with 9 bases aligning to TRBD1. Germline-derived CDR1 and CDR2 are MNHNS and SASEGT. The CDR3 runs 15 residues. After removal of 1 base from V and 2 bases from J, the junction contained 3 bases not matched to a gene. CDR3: CASSEGTGATYEQYF. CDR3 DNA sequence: TGTGCCAGCAGTGAAGGGACAGGGGCGACCTACGAGCAGTACTTC.

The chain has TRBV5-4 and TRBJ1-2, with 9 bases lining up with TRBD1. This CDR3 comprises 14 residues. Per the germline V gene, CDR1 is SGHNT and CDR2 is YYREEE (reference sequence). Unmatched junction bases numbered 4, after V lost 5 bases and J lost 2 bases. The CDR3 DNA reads TGTGCCAGCAGTGTACAGGGGGCGAACTATGGCTACACCTTC. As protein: CASSVQGANYGYTF.

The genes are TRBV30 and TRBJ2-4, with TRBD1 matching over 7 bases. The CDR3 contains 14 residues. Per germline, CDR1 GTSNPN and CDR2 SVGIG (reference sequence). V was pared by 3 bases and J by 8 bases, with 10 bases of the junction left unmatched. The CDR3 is CAWRAGRGSDIQYF. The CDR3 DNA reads TGTGCCTGGAGGGCCGGCAGGGGGTCGGACATTCAGTACTTC.

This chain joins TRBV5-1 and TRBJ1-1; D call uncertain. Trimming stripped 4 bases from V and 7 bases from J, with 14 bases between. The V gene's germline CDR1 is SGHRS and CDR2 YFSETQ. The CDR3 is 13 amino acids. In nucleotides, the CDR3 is TGCGCCAGCAGCGCAGAAGGCGCGGTTGAAGCTTTCTTT. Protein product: CASSAEGAVEAFF.

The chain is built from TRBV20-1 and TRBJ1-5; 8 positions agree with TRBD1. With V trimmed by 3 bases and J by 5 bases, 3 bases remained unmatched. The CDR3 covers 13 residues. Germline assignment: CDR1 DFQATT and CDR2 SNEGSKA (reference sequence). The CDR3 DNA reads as TGCAGTGCTAGTGCAGGGGGCGATCAGCCCCAGCATTTT. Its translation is CSASAGGDQPQHF.

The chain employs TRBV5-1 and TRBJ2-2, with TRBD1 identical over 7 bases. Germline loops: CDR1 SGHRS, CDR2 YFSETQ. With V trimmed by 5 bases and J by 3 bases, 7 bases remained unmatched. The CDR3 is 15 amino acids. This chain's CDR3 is CASRYRDSYTGELFF. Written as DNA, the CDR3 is TGCGCCAGCAGGTACCGGGACAGCTACACCGGGGAGCTGTTTTTT.

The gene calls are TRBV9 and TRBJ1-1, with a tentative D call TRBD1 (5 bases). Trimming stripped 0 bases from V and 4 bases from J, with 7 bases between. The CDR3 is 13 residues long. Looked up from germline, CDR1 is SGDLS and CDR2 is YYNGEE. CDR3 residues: CASSVETGTEAFF. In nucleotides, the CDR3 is TGTGCCAGCAGCGTAGAAACAGGCACTGAAGCTTTCTTT.

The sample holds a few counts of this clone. In nucleotides, the CDR3 is TGTGCCAGCAGCCGAGACGGGACAGTTTATAATTCACCCCTCCACTTT. Translated: CASSRDGTVYNSPLHF. This chain uses TRBV3-1 (or the pseudogene TRBV3-2) with TRBJ1-6; TRBD1 agrees at 7 bases. With V trimmed by 4 bases and J by 4 bases, 7 bases remained unmatched. Germline lookup yields CDR1 LGHDT and CDR2 YNNKEL (reference sequence). The CDR3 covers 16 residues.

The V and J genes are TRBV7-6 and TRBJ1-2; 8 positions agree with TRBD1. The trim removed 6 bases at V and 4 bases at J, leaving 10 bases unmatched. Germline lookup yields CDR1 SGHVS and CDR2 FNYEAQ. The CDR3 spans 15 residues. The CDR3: CASRSSRQGPYGYTF. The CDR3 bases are TGTGCCAGCAGGTCATCGAGACAGGGGCCCTATGGCTACACCTTC. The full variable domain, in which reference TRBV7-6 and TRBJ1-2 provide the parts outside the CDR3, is GAGVSQSPRYKVTKRGQDVALRCDPISGHVSLYWYRQALGQGPEFLTYFNYEAQQDKSGLPNDRFSAERPEGSISTLTIQRTEQRDSAMYRCASRSSRQGPYGYTFGSGTRLTVV.

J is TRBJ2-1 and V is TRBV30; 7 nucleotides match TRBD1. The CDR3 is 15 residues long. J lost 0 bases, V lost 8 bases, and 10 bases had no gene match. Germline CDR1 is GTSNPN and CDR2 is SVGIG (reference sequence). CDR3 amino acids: CAQLRQGHSYNEQFF. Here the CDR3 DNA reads TGTGCCCAATTAAGACAGGGCCACTCCTACAATGAGCAGTTCTTC.

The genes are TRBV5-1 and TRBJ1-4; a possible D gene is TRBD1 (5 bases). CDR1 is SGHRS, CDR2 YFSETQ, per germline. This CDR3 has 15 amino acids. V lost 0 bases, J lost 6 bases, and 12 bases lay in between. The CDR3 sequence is CASSLEKGPDEKLFF. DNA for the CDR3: TGCGCCAGCAGCTTGGAGAAGGGGCCCGATGAAAAACTGTTTTTT.

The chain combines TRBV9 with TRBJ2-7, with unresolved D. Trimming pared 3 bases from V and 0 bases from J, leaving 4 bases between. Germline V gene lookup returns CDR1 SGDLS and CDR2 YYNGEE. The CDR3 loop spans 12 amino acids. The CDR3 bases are TGTGCCAGCAGCGGGAGCTCCTACGAGCAGTACTTC. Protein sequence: CASSGSSYEQYF.

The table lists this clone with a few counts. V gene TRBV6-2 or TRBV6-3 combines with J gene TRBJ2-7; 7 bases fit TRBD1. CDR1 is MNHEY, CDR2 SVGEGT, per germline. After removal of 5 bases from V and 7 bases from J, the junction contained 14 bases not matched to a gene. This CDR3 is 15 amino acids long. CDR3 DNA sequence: TGTGCCAGCAGTAAAACATCGACAGGGCGAGGAGAGCAGTACTTC. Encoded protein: CASSKTSTGRGEQYF.

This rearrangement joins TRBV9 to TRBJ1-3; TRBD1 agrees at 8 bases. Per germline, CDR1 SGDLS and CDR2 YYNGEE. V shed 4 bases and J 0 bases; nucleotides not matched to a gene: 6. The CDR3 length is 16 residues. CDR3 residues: CASSPRQGFSGNTIYF. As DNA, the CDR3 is TGTGCCAGCAGCCCCCGACAGGGGTTCTCTGGAAACACCATATATTTT.

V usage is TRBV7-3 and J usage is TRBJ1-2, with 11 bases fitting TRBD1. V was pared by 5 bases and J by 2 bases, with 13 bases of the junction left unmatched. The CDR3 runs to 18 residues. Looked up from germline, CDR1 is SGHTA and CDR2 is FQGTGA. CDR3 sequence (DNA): TGTGCCAGCAGCCCCAATTTTATCGGACAGGGGGCAAACTATGGCTACACCTTC. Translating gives CASSPNFIGQGANYGYTF. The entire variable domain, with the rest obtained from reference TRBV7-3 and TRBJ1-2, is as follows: GAGVSQTPSNKVTEKGKYVELRCDPISGHTALYWYRQSLGQGPEFLIYFQGTGAADDSGLPNDRFFAVRPEGSVSTLKIQRTERGDSAVYLCASSPNFIGQGANYGYTFGSGTRLTVV.

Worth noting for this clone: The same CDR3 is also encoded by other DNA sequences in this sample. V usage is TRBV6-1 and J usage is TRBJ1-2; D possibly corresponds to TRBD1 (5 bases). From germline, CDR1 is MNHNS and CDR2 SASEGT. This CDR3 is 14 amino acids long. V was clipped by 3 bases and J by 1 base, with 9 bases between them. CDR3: CASSEGQINYGYTF. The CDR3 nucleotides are TGTGCCAGCAGTGAGGGGCAGATTAACTATGGCTACACCTTC.

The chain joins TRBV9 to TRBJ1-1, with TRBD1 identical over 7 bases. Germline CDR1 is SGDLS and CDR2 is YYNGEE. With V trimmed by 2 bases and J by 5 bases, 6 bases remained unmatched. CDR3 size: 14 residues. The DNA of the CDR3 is TGTGCCAGCAGCGTTGCCGACAGGGTAACTGAAGCTTTCTTT. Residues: CASSVADRVTEAFF.

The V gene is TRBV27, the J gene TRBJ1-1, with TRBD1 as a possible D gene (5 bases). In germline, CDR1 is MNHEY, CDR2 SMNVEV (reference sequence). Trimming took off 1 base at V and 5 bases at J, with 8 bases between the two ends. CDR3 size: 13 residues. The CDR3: CASSLLGGTEAFF. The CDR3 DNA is TGTGCCAGCAGTTTATTGGGGGGAACTGAAGCTTTCTTT.

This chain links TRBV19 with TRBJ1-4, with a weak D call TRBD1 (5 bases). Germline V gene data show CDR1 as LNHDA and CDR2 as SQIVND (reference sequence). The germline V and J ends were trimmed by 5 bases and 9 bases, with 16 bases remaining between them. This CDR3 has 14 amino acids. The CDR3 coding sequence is TGTGCCAGTAGTCAGGACCCCCGGGGGAAAAAACTGTTTTTT. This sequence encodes CASSQDPRGKKLFF.

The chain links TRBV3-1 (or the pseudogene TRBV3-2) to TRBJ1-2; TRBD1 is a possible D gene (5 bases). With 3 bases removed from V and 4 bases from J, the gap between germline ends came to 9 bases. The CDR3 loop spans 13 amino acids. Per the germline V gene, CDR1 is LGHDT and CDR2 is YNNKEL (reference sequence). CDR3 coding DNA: TGTGCCAGCAGCCAGGGACTGATCTATGGCTACACCTTC. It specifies CASSQGLIYGYTF.